This T cell receptor beta chain is from a study of blood T cells in healthy people across ages. Germline V gives CDR1 DFQATT, CDR2 SNEGSKA (reference sequence). The CDR3 spans 13 residues. Trimming pared 4 bases from V and 1 base from J, leaving 11 bases between. With a J-beta primer mix and a sample-barcoded 5' primer, a second PCR ran about 6 to 11 cycles. In TCRdb, the 5' RACE reads were re-called with MiXCR into one record per CDR3 protein. The sample shows some 900,000 distinct CDR3 sequences, 29% of them seen only once. Donors were systemically healthy Caucasian individuals from Russia aged about 6 to 90 years. Total RNA was extracted at no less than 6 micrograms per sample.

The sequenced sample consisted of blood. This receptor was obtained from a woman of 80 years or more in good health. This chain joins TRBV20-1 and TRBJ2-7; a possible D gene is TRBD1 (6 bases). The CDR3, as DNA: TGCAGTGCTATAACGGACAGTTCCTACGAGCAGTACTTC. This encodes CSAITDSSYEQYF.